This T cell receptor beta chain was obtained from a study of PD-1 blockade in classical Hodgkin lymphoma. CDR3 length equals 14 residues. Germline loops: CDR1 SGHRS, CDR2 YFSETQ. V dropped 4 bases and J dropped 4 bases, with 14 bases sitting between them. Study findings and constraints: Partial responders and progressors had significantly lower baseline TCR diversity.

Indicated time point: cycle 4 day 1 (C4D1), after about 6 weeks of nivolumab. Brentuximab vedotin exposure varied among the patients, all of whom had relapsed after autologous stem cell transplantation. Best responses fell into complete response, partial response or progressive disease. Produced via immunoSEQ multiplex PCR; TCRdb's table is partial and in-frame only. The table shows around 19,000 clones, with more than 75% occurring only once. This clone turned up a few times. Its antigen is not identified. The source material was peripheral blood mononuclear cells (PBMCs), sampled before the fourth cycle of nivolumab. The TCR comes from a human donor with classical Hodgkin lymphoma. V usage is TRBV5-1 and J usage is TRBJ1-2; D unclear. The CDR3 DNA is TGCGCCAGCAGCCCCCAAAGGGCGATCTATGGCTACACCTTC. Translation gives CASSPQRAIYGYTF.